The 13 T cell receptor beta chains presented below share a single source sample, sequenced in a study of CD8 T cells in Susac syndrome. RNA, at about 0.5 to 1 ug, was reverse transcribed with random hexamers. TCRdb ran MiXCR on the immunoSEQ multiplex PCR reads and lists one entry per CDR3 protein. This sample carries roughly 120,000 distinct CDR3 sequences, around 94% of them seen once, and the ten largest clones take over 0.07%. Sequencing was done on a sample of CD4+ T cells from PBMCs. The receptors were sampled from a human donor in good health.

The CDR3 loop reads CASSKTSSGETQYF. CDR3 nucleotides: TGTGCCAGCAGTAAGACTAGCAGTGGGGAGACCCAGTACTTC. The V call is TRBV12-3 or TRBV12-4, the J call TRBJ2-5, with 7 bases fitting TRBD2. CDR3 length: 14 residues. V lost 5 bases to trimming and J lost 5 bases; unmatched junction nucleotides: 8.

This clonotype has a single count. This chain links TRBV28 with TRBJ1-1; 8 nucleotides match TRBD1. Per the germline V gene, CDR1 is MDHEN and CDR2 is SYDVKM. The CDR3 has 17 amino acids. The J segment lost 10 bases and the V segment lost 5 bases, leaving 21 bases of the junction unmatched. DNA for the CDR3: TGTGCCAGCAGTACCCCTCGGACAGGGTTCTCATCTCGTCGAGCTTTCTTT. It specifies CASSTPRTGFSSRRAFF.

This clonotype appeared once. V is TRBV15 and J is TRBJ2-5; D uncertain. Trimming left V 1 base short and J 4 bases short, with 7 bases between. The germline CDR1 and CDR2 sequences are LNHNV and YYDKDF (reference sequence). CDR3 length: 13 residues. The CDR3 region has the DNA TGTGCCACCAGCAGAGGAAGGTCAGAGACCCAGTACTTC. It encodes CATSRGRSETQYF.

V is TRBV10-1 and J is TRBJ2-7; TRBD2 is a possible D gene (5 bases). Germline V gene sequence: CDR1 WNHNN, CDR2 SYGVQD (reference sequence). The CDR3 has 14 amino acids. V was clipped by 4 bases and J by 7 bases, with 17 bases between them. CDR3 in DNA: TGCGCCAGCAGTGTGGGGTCTCCAACGGGGGAGCAGTACTTC. This gives the protein CASSVGSPTGEQYF.

The rearrangement joins TRBV10-3 to TRBJ1-1; the D gene is possibly TRBD1 (5 bases). Germline CDR1 reads ENHRY; CDR2 reads SYGVKD. The CDR3 runs 15 residues. Trimming removed 2 bases from V and 3 bases from J, with 13 bases in between. In DNA, the CDR3 is TGTGCCATCAGTGAGGCGGGGGGAGCGGACACTGAAGCTTTCTTT. It translates to CAISEAGGADTEAFF.

The V gene is TRBV24-1, the J gene TRBJ1-5; D is unclear. The V end lost 4 bases, the J end lost 0 bases, and 6 bases lay between the germline ends. The CDR3 consists of 14 residues. In germline, CDR1 is KGHDR, CDR2 SFDVKD. CDR3 nucleotides: TGTGCCACCAGTGAGAGCTATAGCAATCAGCCCCAGCATTTT. Residues: CATSESYSNQPQHF.

The chain carries TRBV2 and TRBJ2-2, with TRBD1 identical over 11 bases. The junction had 5 bases not matched to a gene; V was cut back by 5 bases and J by 3 bases. Per the germline V gene, CDR1 is SNHLY and CDR2 is FYNNEI. The CDR3 extends over 16 amino acids. The CDR3 DNA reads as TGTGCCAGCAGTAAGGGACAGGGGGGCTACACCGGGGAGCTGTTTTTT. Amino acid sequence: CASSKGQGGYTGELFF.

V is TRBV7-9 and J is TRBJ2-3; 12 bases match TRBD2. In germline, CDR1 is SEHNR, CDR2 FQNEAQ (reference sequence). This CDR3 has 18 amino acids. Losses at the gene ends were 5 bases for V and 6 bases for J; bases not matched to a gene: 15. CDR3 in amino acids: CASSPRRLAGAPGDTQYF. The CDR3, as DNA: TGTGCCAGCAGCCCCCGCAGACTAGCGGGAGCCCCCGGGGATACGCAGTATTTT.

The CDR3 is CASRQDRPRGELFF. CDR3 in DNA: TGTGCCAGCAGGCAGGACAGGCCGCGAGGGGAGCTGTTTTTT. The chain combines TRBV2 with TRBJ2-2, with 7 bases fitting TRBD1. This CDR3 is 14 amino acids long. The ends lost 6 bases at V and 8 bases at J; junction bases unmatched: 9. CDR1 and CDR2 from the germline V gene are SNHLY and FYNNEI.

The chain employs TRBV5-1 and TRBJ1-2; 7 bases line up with TRBD1. The CDR3 is 13 residues long. The junction had 6 bases not matched to a gene; V was cut back by 4 bases and J by 6 bases. Germline V CDR1 and CDR2: SGHRS, YFSETQ. DNA for the CDR3: TGCGCCAGCAGCGTCGACAGGGCCGATGGCTACACCTTC. It is translated as CASSVDRADGYTF.

The chain joins TRBV25-1 to TRBJ1-1, with a possible D match to TRBD1 (5 bases). The CDR3 has 14 residues. Germline V gene lookup returns CDR1 MGHDK and CDR2 SYGVNS. Between the trimmed V and J ends, which lost 3 bases and 0 bases, there was a span of 8 bases. CDR3 nucleotide sequence: TGTGCCAGCAGTGAGACAGTCATGAACACTGAAGCTTTCTTT. Translating it yields CASSETVMNTEAFF.

This CDR3 is CASLNSGTGELFF. The CDR3 DNA is TGTGCCAGCCTCAATTCGGGCACCGGGGAGCTGTTTTTT. The chain carries TRBV6-2 or TRBV6-3 and TRBJ2-2; no reliable D call. V was pared by 8 bases and J by 4 bases, with 11 bases between. Germline V lookup: CDR1 MNHEY, CDR2 SVGEGT. This CDR3 has 13 residues.

The chain combines TRBV19 with TRBJ2-1; D is uncertain. Trimming removed 3 bases from V and 3 bases from J, with 15 bases in between. The CDR3 is 16 residues long. CDR1 and CDR2 (germline): LNHDA, SQIVND (reference sequence). The CDR3 reads CASSIVALTNYNEQFF. CDR3 nucleotides: TGTGCCAGTAGTATCGTGGCCTTGACGAACTACAATGAGCAGTTCTTC.